The table lists the clone carrying this T cell receptor beta chain with many counts. Its target is not known. The data derive from a study of T cells in Graves' hyperthyroidism and ophthalmopathy. General observations from the study: Prediction of ophthalmopathy progression came a median approximately 7 months pre-onset. Ophthalmopathy was distinguished from stable hyperthyroidism by 13 V-J signatures. Within blood appeared most thyroid clonotypes that had expanded above 0.001.

Per germline, CDR1 SQVTM and CDR2 ANQGSEA. Between the trimmed V and J ends, which lost 5 bases and 6 bases, there was a span of 17 bases. The CDR3 covers 13 residues. Patients showing uncontrolled infection, other autoimmune disease, pregnancy or lactation were ineligible. It was RNA transcripts that yielded the amplified TCR beta CDR3 regions. First-round RT-PCR targeting the TCR CDR3 was performed with the HTBI primer set. In TCRdb, the multiplex PCR reads were re-called with MiXCR into one record per CDR3 protein. This table has 480,000 or so distinct CDR3 sequences, 35% to 50% appearing once. The sequence came from an adult woman with Graves' disease, either hyperthyroidism or ophthalmopathy (not recorded which). The chain couples TRBV29-1 to TRBJ2-7; D is possibly TRBD1 (6 bases). Specimen: peripheral blood or thyroid tissue (not recorded which). The CDR3 sequence: CSVSQGRLGEQYF. In DNA form, the CDR3 reads TGCAGCGTTTCACAGGGTAGGCTGGGCGAGCAGTACTTC.